This TCR beta chain was retrieved from a study of response to subunit inactivated influenza vaccine. TCRdb processed the RT-PCR reads anew with MiXCR; each CDR3 protein has one entry. The sample has over 750,000 distinct CDR3 sequences, over 20% seen once. Whole-study results and caveats: That few new T cells are recruited by each seasonal influenza vaccination was the authors' suggestion.

Remarks on this clonotype: Its antigen is not known.

Germline V gene lookup returns CDR1 DFQATT and CDR2 SNEGSKA (reference sequence). Trimming removed 2 bases from V and 1 base from J; junction bases left unmatched: 9. This CDR3 region has 18 residues. The chain is built from TRBV20-1 and TRBJ2-1, with TRBD2 matching 12 bases. The source is a man aged 50 or older who received an inactivated influenza vaccine. The sample in question was PBMCs from blood, obtained roughly 5 days after vaccination. In DNA form, the CDR3 reads TGCAGTGCTAGAAGTGCTAGCGGGGGGGCAAAATCCTACAATGAGCAGTTCTTC. Translation: CSARSASGGAKSYNEQFF.